This passage covers 14 T cell receptor beta chains from one sample sequenced in a study of T cells in localized non-small cell lung cancer. Assay used: immunoSEQ multiplex PCR; TCRdb lists only in-frame clones, some missing. The data contain roughly 30,000 clones, about 90% of them singletons. The input for sequencing was PBMCs, taken before any cancer treatment. These receptors were taken from a man aged 35 to 69 with stage II lung adenocarcinoma.

The chain carries TRBV27 and TRBJ1-5; D call uncertain. This CDR3 comprises 12 residues. The germline gives CDR1 MNHEY, CDR2 SMNVEV (reference sequence). Trimming removed 0 bases at V and 4 bases at J, with 1 base between. The CDR3 DNA is TGTGCCAGCAGTTTATCGAATCAGCCCCAGCATTTT. This codes for CASSLSNQPQHF.

The genes are TRBV9 and TRBJ2-5; tentatively, D is TRBD2 (6 bases). Trimming pared 4 bases from V and 6 bases from J, leaving 16 bases between. Germline assignment: CDR1 SGDLS and CDR2 YYNGEE. The CDR3 contains 14 residues. The CDR3 reads CASSLDGREQTQYF. As DNA, the CDR3 is TGTGCCAGCAGCTTAGACGGGAGAGAGCAGACCCAGTACTTC.

The rearrangement links TRBV7-2 to TRBJ1-2; D call uncertain. V was cut by 7 bases and J by 6 bases, with 18 bases left in between. The CDR3 has 14 amino acids. CDR1 is SGHTA, CDR2 FQGNSA, per germline. The CDR3 reads CASIEDPYMDGYTF. For the CDR3, the DNA is TGTGCCAGCATCGAAGACCCCTACATGGATGGCTACACCTTC.

The sample holds a few counts of this clone. The chain joins TRBV7-9 to TRBJ1-2, with TRBD1 matching 12 bases. Germline-derived CDR1 and CDR2 are SEHNR and FQNEAQ (reference sequence). J lost 3 bases, V lost 4 bases, and 3 bases had no gene match. This CDR3 region has 15 residues. For the CDR3, the DNA is TGTGCCAGCAGCTCCGGGACAGGGGGCCACTATGGCTACACCTTC. Its translation is CASSSGTGGHYGYTF.

The rearrangement links TRBV7-8 to TRBJ1-1; D is unresolved. The CDR3 sequence is 13 residues long. V dropped 2 bases and J dropped 11 bases, with 15 bases sitting between them. The germline CDR1 and CDR2 sequences are SGHVS and FQNEAQ. The DNA for the CDR3 is TGTGCCAGCAGCTTAAGTCCGGGAGGGAGGGCTTTCTTT. Residues: CASSLSPGGRAFF.

The chain recombines TRBV7-9 with TRBJ1-1; unclear D gene. This CDR3 has 12 amino acids. Trimming stripped 5 bases from V and 6 bases from J, with 10 bases between. Looked up from germline, CDR1 is SEHNR and CDR2 is FQNEAQ (reference sequence). The chain's CDR3 is CASSPAHPEAFF. The CDR3 coding sequence is TGTGCCAGCAGCCCAGCACACCCTGAAGCTTTCTTT.

The chain recombines TRBV28 with TRBJ1-3, with D possibly matching TRBD1 (6 bases). CDR1 is MDHEN and CDR2 is SYDVKM in the germline V gene. V gave up 5 bases and J gave up 0 bases, with 11 bases separating them. CDR3 length equals 15 residues. CDR3 sequence reads: CASSPQTGSGNTIYF. CDR3 nucleotides: TGTGCCAGCAGTCCCCAGACAGGCTCTGGAAACACCATATATTTT.

This chain uses TRBV5-4 with TRBJ2-1; tentatively, D is TRBD1 (6 bases). CDR3 length: 15 amino acids. The V end lost 0 bases, the J end lost 9 bases, and 16 bases lay between the germline ends. CDR1 is SGHNT, CDR2 YYREEE, per germline (reference sequence). CDR3: CASSLVGGSPGEQFF. The CDR3 bases are TGTGCCAGCAGCTTGGTTGGGGGCTCCCCGGGTGAGCAGTTCTTC.

The chain has TRBV14 and TRBJ1-4; 8 positions agree with TRBD1. CDR3 length equals 13 residues. J was trimmed by 10 bases and V by 4 bases; bases with no gene match: 5. CDR1 SGHDN and CDR2 FVKESK come from the germline V gene. CDR3: CASSPFGQGKLFF. CDR3 DNA: TGTGCCAGCAGCCCTTTTGGACAGGGAAAACTGTTTTTT.

The rearrangement links TRBV4-3 to TRBJ2-3, with a tentative D call TRBD2 (6 bases). Trimming removed 5 bases at V and 0 bases at J, with 18 bases between. CDR1 is LGHNA, CDR2 YSLEER, per germline. CDR3 size: 17 residues. The CDR3 loop reads CASSKGGGATSTDTQYF. The CDR3 DNA follows: TGCGCCAGCAGCAAAGGCGGCGGGGCGACTAGCACAGATACGCAGTATTTT.

The chain is built from TRBV11-1 and TRBJ2-1; 9 bases fit TRBD2. The length of the CDR3 is 13 residues. The germline V gene encodes CDR1 SGHAT and CDR2 FQDESV (reference sequence). Trimming at V came to 6 bases and at J to 10 bases, leaving 7 bases not matched to a gene. The CDR3: CASRPGTSREQFF. CDR3 DNA: TGTGCCAGCAGGCCCGGGACTAGCAGGGAGCAGTTCTTC. The full variable domain, completed using reference TRBV11-1 and TRBJ2-1, is EAEVAQSPRYKITEKSQAVAFWCDPISGHATLYWYRQILGQGPELLVQFQDESVVDDSQLPKDRFSAERLKGVDSTLKIQPAELGDSAMYLCASRPGTSREQFFGPGTRLTVL.

V and J are TRBV7-2 and TRBJ2-7, with TRBD2 identical over 7 bases. This CDR3 has 12 amino acids. Germline V lookup: CDR1 SGHTA, CDR2 FQGNSA. The J segment lost 13 bases and the V segment lost 1 base, leaving 7 bases of the junction unmatched. CDR3 amino acids: CASSLEGTSEYF. CDR3 DNA: TGTGCCAGCAGCTTAGAAGGTACTAGCGAATACTTC.

The sample holds a few counts of this clone. The rearrangement uses TRBV28 and TRBJ1-2, with no clear D. CDR1 and CDR2 from the germline V gene are MDHEN and SYDVKM. Trimming cost V 4 bases and J 8 bases, with 20 bases left between them. CDR3 size: 15 residues. The CDR3 bases are TGTGCCAGCAGTTCCCCCCTAGCCCCGGTGGGGGGCTACACCTTC. Amino acids: CASSSPLAPVGGYTF.

This chain links TRBV7-8 with TRBJ2-2, with D perhaps TRBD1 (5 bases). From germline, CDR1 is SGHVS and CDR2 FQNEAQ. Trimming pared 5 bases from V and 5 bases from J, leaving 18 bases between. The CDR3 consists of 16 residues. This CDR3 is CASSNRSLRGTGELFF. CDR3 coding DNA: TGTGCCAGCAGCAACAGGAGCCTACGTGGGACCGGGGAGCTGTTTTTT.